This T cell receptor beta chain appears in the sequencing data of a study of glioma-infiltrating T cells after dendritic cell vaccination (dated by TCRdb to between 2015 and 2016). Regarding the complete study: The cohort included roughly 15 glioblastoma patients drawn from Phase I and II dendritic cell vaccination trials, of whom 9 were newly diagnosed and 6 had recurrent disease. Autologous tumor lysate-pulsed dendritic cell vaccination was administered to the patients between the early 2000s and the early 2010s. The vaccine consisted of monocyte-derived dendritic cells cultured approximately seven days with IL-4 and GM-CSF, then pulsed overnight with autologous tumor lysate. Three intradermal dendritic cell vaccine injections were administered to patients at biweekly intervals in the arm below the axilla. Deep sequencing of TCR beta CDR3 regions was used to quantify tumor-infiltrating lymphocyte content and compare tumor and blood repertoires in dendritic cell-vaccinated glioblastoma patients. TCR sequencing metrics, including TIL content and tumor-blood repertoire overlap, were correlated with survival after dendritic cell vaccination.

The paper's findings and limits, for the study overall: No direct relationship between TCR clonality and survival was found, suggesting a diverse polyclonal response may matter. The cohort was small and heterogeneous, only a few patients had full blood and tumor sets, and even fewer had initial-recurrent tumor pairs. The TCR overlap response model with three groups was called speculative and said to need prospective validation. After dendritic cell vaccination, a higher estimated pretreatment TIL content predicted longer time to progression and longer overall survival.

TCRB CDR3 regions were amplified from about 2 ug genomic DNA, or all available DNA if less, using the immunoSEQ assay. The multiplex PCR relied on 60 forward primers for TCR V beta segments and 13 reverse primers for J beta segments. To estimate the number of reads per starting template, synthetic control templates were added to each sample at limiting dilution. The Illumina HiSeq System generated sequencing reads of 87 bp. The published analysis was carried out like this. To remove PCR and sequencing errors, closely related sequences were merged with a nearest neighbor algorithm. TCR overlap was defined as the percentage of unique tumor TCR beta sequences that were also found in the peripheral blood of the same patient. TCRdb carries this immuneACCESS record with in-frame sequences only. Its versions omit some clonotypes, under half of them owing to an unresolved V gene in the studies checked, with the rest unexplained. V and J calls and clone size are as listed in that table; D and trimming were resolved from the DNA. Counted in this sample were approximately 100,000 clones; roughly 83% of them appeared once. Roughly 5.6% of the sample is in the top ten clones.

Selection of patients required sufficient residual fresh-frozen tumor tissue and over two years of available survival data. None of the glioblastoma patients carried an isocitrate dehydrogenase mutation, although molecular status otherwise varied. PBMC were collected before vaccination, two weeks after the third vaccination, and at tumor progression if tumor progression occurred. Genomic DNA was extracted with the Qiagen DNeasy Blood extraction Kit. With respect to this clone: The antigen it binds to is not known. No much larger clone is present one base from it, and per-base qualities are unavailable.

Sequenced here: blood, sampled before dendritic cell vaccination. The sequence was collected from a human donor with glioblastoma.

The sequenced DNA is TGTGCCAGCAGCCTCAGGGGGCGTACTGAAGCTTTCTTT. Its amino acids are CASSLRGRTEAFF. This receptor chain uses TRBV7-2 and TRBJ1-1; TRBD1 lines up with 8 middle nucleotides. The CDR1 and CDR2 encoded by the germline V gene are SGHTA and FQGNSA. For this chain, trimming is 5 bases at the V end and 5 bases at the J end, and the number of junction bases without a gene match is 4. Counted from cysteine to phenylalanine, this CDR3 has 13 amino acids. The sequence is cut down to CDR3 DNA, 39 bases in frame from base 1.